Below, 4 T cell receptor beta chains from the same sample are listed, as sequenced in a study of blood T cell repertoires in COVID-19. The method was immunoSEQ multiplex PCR; TCRdb's version includes in-frame clones alone and lacks a portion of them. The table shows under 150,000 clones, with over 70% occurring only once. Sequenced sample: PBMCs or T cells enriched from blood (not recorded which). The source is a man between 45 and 60 years old in a cohort exposed to, infected with or recovered from COVID-19 (not recorded which).

The J gene is TRBJ2-3, the V gene TRBV30, with 8 bases identical to TRBD2. Unmatched junction bases numbered 6, after V lost 3 bases and J lost 1 base. The CDR3 extends over 15 amino acids. Germline CDR1 and CDR2: GTSNPN and SVGIG (reference sequence). CDR3 sequence: CAWSAGTRGTDTQYF. The CDR3 bases are TGTGCCTGGAGCGCCGGGACTAGGGGCACAGATACGCAGTATTTT.

This clone was observed a single time. This chain connects TRBV4-3 to TRBJ1-1; no clear D. The germline V gene encodes CDR1 LGHNA and CDR2 YSLEER. The V end lost 0 bases, the J end lost 6 bases, and 8 bases lay between the germline ends. CDR3 length: 13 amino acids. The CDR3 spells CASSQDAIAEAFF. The CDR3 DNA sequence: TGCGCCAGCAGCCAAGACGCGATCGCTGAAGCTTTCTTT.

CDR3 nucleotides: TGTGCCACCAGTGAGGGCAGGGCGAGTCACGGTTCACCCCTCCACTTT. Its translation: CATSEGRASHGSPLHF. The chain links TRBV24-1 to TRBJ1-6, with D possibly TRBD1 on 5 matching bases. CDR3 length: 16 residues. V was pared by 4 bases and J by 9 bases, with 18 bases between. Germline-derived CDR1 and CDR2 are KGHDR and SFDVKD.

The chain has TRBV10-2 and TRBJ2-1, with TRBD2 as a possible D gene (6 bases). This CDR3 spans 13 amino acids. V lost 4 bases and J 4 bases, leaving 8 bases between the germline ends. Germline V gives CDR1 WSHSY, CDR2 SAAADI. CDR3 nucleotide sequence: TGCGCCAGCAGTGGGGGACTTTACAATGAGCAGTTCTTC. This gives the protein CASSGGLYNEQFF.